This T cell receptor beta chain is from a study of tumor-infiltrating lymphocytes in primary liver carcinoma. Study findings and constraints: Overlap between tumor regions exceeded overlap of tumor with adjacent tissue or blood.

Co-extracting RNA and DNA was done with about 20-33 mg of unsorted bulk tissue as input. The investigators made TCR beta cDNA from around 540 ng total RNA, using a constant-region primer. Three nested multiplex PCR rounds of slightly modified ARM-PCR generated TCR beta libraries. Running 10 cycles apiece, the first two PCR rounds relied on TRBV1-TRBV30 forward primers together with a C-beta reverse primer. TCRdb analysed the multiplex PCR reads with MiXCR anew, one entry per CDR3 protein. The table records 100,000 or so distinct CDR3 sequences, about four fifths of them present only once. Trimming stripped 5 bases from V and 5 bases from J, with 21 bases between. Germline V gene sequence: CDR1 MNHEY, CDR2 SVGAGI. CDR3 length: 16 amino acids. Regarding this clonotype: Its cognate antigen is unknown.

This receptor was taken from a man aged 40-50 years with primary liver carcinoma and hepatitis B virus infection. J is TRBJ1-1 and V is TRBV6-5; D possibly corresponds to TRBD1 (5 bases). Input material: liver tumor tissue from sampling region 3. Subset meaning: tumor region T3, left-lateral pole. CDR3 region: CASSSGGAQCWTEAFF. The CDR3 DNA is TGTGCCAGCAGTAGTGGAGGGGCCCAGTGTTGGACTGAAGCTTTCTTT.